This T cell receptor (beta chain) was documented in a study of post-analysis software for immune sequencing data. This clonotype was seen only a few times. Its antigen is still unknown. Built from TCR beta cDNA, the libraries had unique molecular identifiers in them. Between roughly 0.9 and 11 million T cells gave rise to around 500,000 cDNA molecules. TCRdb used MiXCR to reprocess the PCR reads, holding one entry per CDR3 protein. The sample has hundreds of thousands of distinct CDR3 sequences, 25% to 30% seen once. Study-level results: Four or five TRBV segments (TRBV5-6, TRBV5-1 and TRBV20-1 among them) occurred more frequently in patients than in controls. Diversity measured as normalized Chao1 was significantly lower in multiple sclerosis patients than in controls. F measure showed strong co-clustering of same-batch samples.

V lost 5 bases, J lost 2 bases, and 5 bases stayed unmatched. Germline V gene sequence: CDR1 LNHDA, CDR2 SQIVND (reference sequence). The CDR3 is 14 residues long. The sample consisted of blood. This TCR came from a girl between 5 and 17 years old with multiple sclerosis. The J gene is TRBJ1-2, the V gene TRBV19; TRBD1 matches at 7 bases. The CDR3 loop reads CASSPGGQNYGYTF. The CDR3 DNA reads TGTGCCAGTAGTCCCGGGGGACAGAACTATGGCTACACCTTC.